Included here is one T cell receptor (beta chain) sequence, with context. This clonotype has a handful of counts. The clone's antigen remains unknown. The sample holds no much larger clone one base away, and base qualities are not on file. The instrument was an Illumina HiSeq 2500. Quantitative 5'-RACE with molecular barcodes was the method used to prepare the TCR beta libraries. Per the original workflow: Disease-linked TCR variants were identified with a new computational method built on a probabilistic model of VDJ rearrangement. In TCRdb, the public reads were trimmed at Q25 with fastp and aligned with MiXCR, with productive beta chains retained. Rows with a matching CDR3 protein are joined into one entry that keeps the most common DNA and genes. The V and J calls reflect TCRdb's pipeline rather than the authors' work. The sample contains tens of thousands of distinct CDR3 sequences, more than 5.5% of them found a single time. The top ten constitute more than 9% of the sample.

The junction shows trimming of 1 base on V and 8 bases on J, plus 8 bases between the germline ends. The CDR3 has 12 amino acids, counting the end cysteine and phenylalanine. Only the CDR3 DNA stays, 36 bases, in frame from base 1. CDR1 and CDR2 (SGHTA, FQGNSA) derive from the germline V gene. The entry originates in a study of CD8 T cells in ankylosing spondylitis (dated by TCRdb to the late 2010s). Looking at the study overall: The study set out to find disease-linked TCR variants by profiling T cell receptor beta repertoires in ankylosing spondylitis patients and healthy donors. Peripheral blood samples were taken, and synovial fluid was additionally collected from ankylosing spondylitis patients. In total, the full study cohort was made up of 108 healthy donors and 20 to 25 ankylosing spondylitis patients.

Broad study findings and their caveats: A CD8+ phenotype was shown by the disease-linked clones, which were found at relatively low frequencies in peripheral blood. The disease-linked clones were reported as significantly enriched in matched synovial fluid samples from ankylosing spondylitis patients. A TCR beta motif of several highly homologous amino acid variants appeared characteristic of blood from ankylosing spondylitis patients. Some motif variants had previously been reported in the synovial fluid and blood of reactive arthritis patients, which suggests shared mechanisms of disease initiation.

The clonotype was recovered from a male donor with ankylosing spondylitis or in good health (not recorded which). Recombination connected TRBV7-2 to TRBJ1-2, with no confident D gene call. Sequencing used blood, either unsorted or a sorted T cell fraction (not recorded which). For the CDR3, the sequence is CASSLDPSGYTF. The sequence in DNA is TGTGCCAGCAGCTTAGATCCCTCGGGCTACACCTTC. Outside the CDR3, residues come from the reference TRBV7-2 and TRBJ1-2 proteins, so the full variable domain is: GAGVSQSPSNKVTEKGKDVELRCDPISGHTALYWYRQSLGQGLEFLIYFQGNSAPDKSGLPSDRFSAERTGGSVSTLTIQRTQQEDSAVYLCASSLDPSGYTFGSGTRLTVV.